These 32 T cell receptor beta chains were all obtained from the same sample, sequenced in a study of blood T cell repertoires in COVID-19. The protocol was immunoSEQ multiplex PCR, while the TCRdb copy is restricted to in-frame clones and leaves out a portion. Here the sample spans about 90,000 clones, about 80% being singletons. Material: peripheral blood. These receptors were obtained from a man aged 65 to 79 with acute or convalescent COVID-19.

The J gene is TRBJ2-7, the V gene TRBV4-1; D perhaps matches TRBD2 (6 bases). The germline CDR1 and CDR2 sequences are MGHRA and YSYEKL. This CDR3 comprises 15 residues. V was pared by 1 base and J by 0 bases, with 10 bases between. The CDR3 coding sequence is TGCGCCAGCAGCCAAGCGGCGGGGTTCTCCTACGAGCAGTACTTC. It specifies CASSQAAGFSYEQYF.

V and J are TRBV5-5 and TRBJ2-3, with D maybe TRBD1 (6 bases). Per the germline V gene, CDR1 is SGHKS and CDR2 is YYEKEE (reference sequence). V lost 2 bases and J lost 3, with 13 bases in between. The CDR3 has 15 residues. The DNA of the CDR3 is TGTGCCAGCAGCTTCATAACAGGGAGAACAGATACGCAGTATTTT. Translating it yields CASSFITGRTDTQYF. Together with reference TRBV5-5 and TRBJ2-3, the CDR3 gives the full variable domain: DAGVTQSPTHLIKTRGQQVTLRCSPISGHKSVSWYQQVLGQGPQFIFQYYEKEERGRGNFPDRFSARQFPNYSSELNVNALLLGDSALYLCASSFITGRTDTQYFGPGTRLTVL.

The V gene is TRBV10-3, the J gene TRBJ2-1; D is unresolved. The V and J ends lost 7 bases and 0 bases respectively, with 13 bases between them. CDR3 size: 15 residues. Germline V gene sequence: CDR1 ENHRY, CDR2 SYGVKD. CDR3: CAINFQPSSYNEQFF. As DNA, the CDR3 is TGTGCCATCAACTTTCAACCTAGCTCCTACAATGAGCAGTTCTTC.

V and J are TRBV11-3 and TRBJ2-1; the D gene is possibly TRBD1 (6 bases). The CDR3 contains 12 residues. V was pared by 5 bases and J by 8 bases, with 10 bases between. The germline gives CDR1 SGHNT, CDR2 YENEEA. CDR3 nucleotide sequence: TGTGCCAGCAGCCAGTCAGGGGATGAGCAGTTCTTC. It codes for CASSQSGDEQFF.

The chain links TRBV6-5 to TRBJ2-7; D is undetermined. The CDR3 is 15 residues long. Germline loops: CDR1 MNHEY, CDR2 SVGAGI. The V end was cut by 6 bases, the J end by 4 bases, with 19 bases between. The CDR3 DNA sequence: TGTGCCAGCAGCCCCTCCCCCCTTCAACGGTACGAGCAGTACGTC. This sequence encodes CASSPSPLQRYEQYV.

This rearrangement joins TRBV7-3 to TRBJ1-1, with D unresolved. Trimming shortened V by 5 bases and J by 6 bases, and 16 bases separated the two germline ends. This CDR3 spans 14 amino acids. Germline V lookup: CDR1 SGHTA, CDR2 FQGTGA. CDR3 sequence reads: CASSKTDGLAEAFF. CDR3 coding DNA: TGTGCCAGCAGCAAAACGGACGGACTCGCTGAAGCTTTCTTT.

This clone was counted a few times. The J gene is TRBJ2-3, the V gene TRBV19; 7 bases map to TRBD2. Germline CDR1 is LNHDA and CDR2 is SQIVND (reference sequence). The ends lost 8 bases at V and 7 bases at J; junction bases unmatched: 21. The CDR3 is 17 amino acids. DNA for the CDR3: TGTGCCAGTTCTCCCCCCCCAGGTAGCGGGCATCTTAATACGCAGTATTTT. This encodes CASSPPPGSGHLNTQYF.

This chain joins TRBV28 and TRBJ2-2, with TRBD2 identical over 14 bases. Germline CDR1 reads MDHEN; CDR2 reads SYDVKM. The CDR3 is 15 amino acids. Unmatched junction bases numbered 3, after V lost 7 bases and J lost 5 bases. The CDR3 protein is CASKGTSGSTGELFF. DNA of the CDR3: TGTGCCAGCAAGGGGACTAGCGGGAGTACCGGGGAGCTGTTTTTT.

The rearrangement uses TRBV7-2 and TRBJ1-6; D not certain. The CDR3 has 11 residues. V lost 8 bases and J 12 bases, leaving 11 bases between the germline ends. CDR1 SGHTA and CDR2 FQGNSA come from the germline V gene. CDR3 in amino acids: CASGERGPLHF. The CDR3 DNA is TGTGCCAGCGGAGAACGGGGACCCCTCCACTTT.

The chain couples TRBV7-9 to TRBJ2-1; D is possibly TRBD1 (6 bases). This CDR3 contains 14 residues. Germline V CDR1 and CDR2: SEHNR, FQNEAQ (reference sequence). With 3 bases removed from V and 7 bases from J, the gap between germline ends came to 13 bases. Here the CDR3 reads CASSFGGRGNEQFF. The CDR3 bases are TGTGCCAGCAGCTTTGGGGGCCGCGGGAATGAGCAGTTCTTC.

V usage is TRBV27 and J usage is TRBJ1-2; D remains unclear. Germline V CDR1 and CDR2: MNHEY, SMNVEV (reference sequence). Trimming took 2 bases from V and 0 from J, leaving 10 bases between them. This CDR3 spans 15 amino acids. The CDR3 loop is CASSLTLRANYGYTF. CDR3 bases: TGTGCCAGCAGTTTAACGCTGAGGGCTAACTATGGCTACACCTTC.

The rearrangement links TRBV6-1 to TRBJ1-5, with a possible D match to TRBD1 (5 bases). Germline CDR1 and CDR2: MNHNS and SASEGT. The CDR3 consists of 15 residues. The germline V and J ends were trimmed by 2 bases and 4 bases, with 12 bases remaining between them. The CDR3 DNA reads as TGTGCCAGCAGTGAATACCAGGGCCCGAATCAGCCCCAGCATTTT. Residues: CASSEYQGPNQPQHF.

V and J are TRBV10-2 and TRBJ1-2; D uncertain. Germline V gene lookup returns CDR1 WSHSY and CDR2 SAAADI. The germline V and J ends were trimmed by 4 bases and 4 bases, with 16 bases remaining between them. The CDR3 contains 15 residues. The CDR3: CASSGGAVGVYGYTF. In DNA form, the CDR3 reads TGCGCCAGCAGTGGGGGAGCAGTTGGGGTCTATGGCTACACCTTC.

The chain has TRBV5-1 and TRBJ2-7; 8 bases are shared with TRBD1. Trimming took 3 bases from V and 3 from J; bases not matched to a gene: 11. The CDR3 covers 16 residues. Germline V gene sequence: CDR1 SGHRS, CDR2 YFSETQ. The CDR3 DNA follows: TGCGCCAGCAGCTCAAAGGACAGGGTCGGGCGCTACGAGCAGTACTTC. Amino acids: CASSSKDRVGRYEQYF.

The genes are TRBV7-3 and TRBJ2-2; 9 positions match TRBD1. Germline V gene lookup returns CDR1 SGHTA and CDR2 FQGTGA. The length of the CDR3 is 17 residues. The J segment lost 6 bases and the V segment lost 0 bases, leaving 8 bases of the junction unmatched. CDR3 protein: CASSLTGTGFRSGELFF. CDR3 bases: TGTGCCAGCAGCTTAACCGGGACAGGGTTCAGGTCCGGGGAGCTGTTTTTT.

The CDR3 DNA is TGTGCCAGCAGCTTAACAGCCGGGGGAGATACGCAGTATTTT. This gives the protein CASSLTAGGDTQYF. The rearrangement links TRBV11-3 to TRBJ2-3; weak D call: TRBD2 (6 bases). Trimming stripped 2 bases from V and 5 bases from J, with 11 bases between. Looked up from germline, CDR1 is SGHNT and CDR2 is YENEEA. This CDR3 is built from 14 residues.

The count of this clone is one. The rearrangement uses TRBV6-5 and TRBJ2-7, with D perhaps matching TRBD2 (6 bases). The germline V gene has CDR1 MNHEY and CDR2 SVGAGI. V dropped 0 bases and J dropped 4 bases, with 13 bases sitting between them. There are 15 residues in the CDR3. CDR3 bases: TGTGCCAGCAGTTACTCCGGTGTTAGCGGTTACGAGCAGTACTTC. Its protein product is CASSYSGVSGYEQYF.

The genes are TRBV4-1 and TRBJ1-5, with 7 bases fitting TRBD1. Germline CDR1 reads MGHRA; CDR2 reads YSYEKL. The V and J ends lost 4 bases and 3 bases, in that order; junction bases with no gene match: 6. This CDR3 contains 15 residues. DNA for the CDR3: TGCGCCAGCAGCCCCTACAGGGGTACCAATCAGCCCCAGCATTTT. Protein product: CASSPYRGTNQPQHF.

This rearrangement joins TRBV9 to TRBJ2-5, with TRBD1 identical over 7 bases. Unmatched junction bases numbered 7, after V lost 4 bases and J lost 1 base. The CDR3 spans 15 residues. CDR1 SGDLS and CDR2 YYNGEE come from the germline V gene. CDR3 loop: CASSPGTATQETQYF. In DNA, the CDR3 is TGTGCCAGCAGCCCGGGGACAGCCACCCAAGAGACCCAGTACTTC. The whole variable domain, filled in from reference TRBV9 and TRBJ2-5, reads DSGVTQTPKHLITATGQRVTLRCSPRSGDLSVYWYQQSLDQGLQFLIQYYNGEERAKGNILERFSAQQFPDLHSELNLSSLELGDSALYFCASSPGTATQETQYFGPGTRLLVL.

This clone was found a few times. The V gene is TRBV5-1, the J gene TRBJ1-5, with D perhaps matching TRBD1 (5 bases). Germline loops: CDR1 SGHRS, CDR2 YFSETQ. V lost 5 bases to trimming and J lost 1 base, with 16 bases between them. This CDR3 region has 16 residues. CDR3: CASSRAGLGSNQPQHF. CDR3 DNA sequence: TGCGCCAGCAGTCGCGCAGGGCTCGGGAGCAATCAGCCCCAGCATTTT.

The chain employs TRBV7-9 and TRBJ1-1; 7 bases align to TRBD1. There are 13 residues in the CDR3. The V and J ends lost 5 bases and 3 bases, in that order; junction bases with no gene match: 3. Germline V lookup: CDR1 SEHNR, CDR2 FQNEAQ (reference sequence). CDR3 coding DNA: TGTGCCAGCAGCGCGGGACAGTACACTGAAGCTTTCTTT. Translating gives CASSAGQYTEAFF.

V usage is TRBV6-6 and J usage is TRBJ2-7; 10 positions match TRBD2. Trimming cost V 6 bases and J 5 bases; bases outside gene matches: 10. Looked up from germline, CDR1 is MNHNY and CDR2 is SVGAGI (reference sequence). CDR3 length: 15 amino acids. This chain's CDR3 is CASSPSSGGTDEQYV. The CDR3 bases are TGTGCCAGCAGCCCCTCTAGCGGGGGTACGGACGAGCAGTACGTC.

This clone appeared a few times. This rearrangement joins TRBV5-1 to TRBJ2-1; 7 nucleotides agree with TRBD2. Germline trimming cut 0 bases from V and 3 bases from J; bases unmatched to any gene: 3. Germline V gene data show CDR1 as SGHRS and CDR2 as YFSETQ. The CDR3 runs to 15 residues. The CDR3 sequence: CASSLGSGNYNEQFF. CDR3 nucleotide sequence: TGCGCCAGCAGCTTGGGGAGCGGGAACTACAATGAGCAGTTCTTC.

CDR3 DNA sequence: TGTGCCATCAGTGAGGAGCAGGGGAACGGGGAGCTGTTTTTT. This translates into CAISEEQGNGELFF. The chain uses TRBV10-3 and TRBJ2-2; D might be TRBD1 (6 bases). Germline CDR1 and CDR2: ENHRY and SYGVKD. Trimming took off 2 bases at V and 7 bases at J, with 11 bases between the two ends. The CDR3 has 14 amino acids.

The chain links TRBV6-1 to TRBJ1-1; D unresolved. Trimming pared 1 base from V and 0 bases from J, leaving 12 bases between. This CDR3 has 16 amino acids. CDR1 MNHNS and CDR2 SASEGT come from the germline V gene. Here the CDR3 DNA reads TGTGCCAGCAGTGAAGAGCGGGCTTCTATGAACACTGAAGCTTTCTTT. Translation: CASSEERASMNTEAFF.

The chain joins TRBV24-1 to TRBJ1-2; 8 bases map to TRBD1. CDR3 length: 12 residues. J was trimmed by 7 bases and V by 6 bases; bases with no gene match: 3. Looked up from germline, CDR1 is KGHDR and CDR2 is SFDVKD. The CDR3 region is CATSLGQGGYTF. The CDR3 coding sequence is TGTGCCACCAGTCTCGGACAGGGTGGCTACACCTTC.

This chain joins TRBV2 and TRBJ1-2; no clear D gene. Between the trimmed V and J ends, which lost 7 bases and 6 bases, there was a span of 15 bases. The germline CDR1 and CDR2 sequences are SNHLY and FYNNEI. This CDR3 has 13 residues. The chain's CDR3 is CASKIQLMDGYTF. CDR3 in DNA: TGTGCCAGCAAAATACAGTTAATGGATGGCTACACCTTC.

The rearrangement uses TRBV10-3 and TRBJ2-1, with 8 bases fitting TRBD2. The CDR3 length is 16 residues. After removal of 0 bases from V and 8 bases from J, the junction contained 9 bases not matched to a gene. CDR1 and CDR2 (germline): ENHRY, SYGVKD. The DNA of the CDR3 is TGTGCCATCAGTGAGTCAGCAGCGGGAGCAGACCATGAGCAGTTCTTC. Translating gives CAISESAAGADHEQFF.

The V gene is TRBV24-1, the J gene TRBJ2-1, with 8 bases aligning to TRBD2. Germline CDR1 is KGHDR and CDR2 is SFDVKD. The CDR3 has 15 residues. J gave up 5 bases and V 3 bases, and 5 bases lay outside the gene matches. CDR3 sequence (DNA): TGTGCCACCAGTGATCTAGGGACTAGGGACAATGAGCAGTTCTTC. Translating it yields CATSDLGTRDNEQFF.

CDR3 in DNA: TGCAGTGCTAGTTACGACGGACAGGCAAACACTGAAGCTTTCTTT. Translation: CSASYDGQANTEAFF. J is TRBJ1-1 and V is TRBV20-1; TRBD1 agrees at 7 bases. The germline gives CDR1 DFQATT, CDR2 SNEGSKA (reference sequence). With 3 bases clipped from V and 2 bases from J, the junction kept 9 bases outside the gene matches. The CDR3 covers 15 residues.

This sequence joins TRBV5-6 and TRBJ1-4; 8 positions match TRBD1. The CDR3 sequence is 14 residues long. Germline trimming cut 4 bases from V and 8 bases from J; bases unmatched to any gene: 7. Germline V gene lookup returns CDR1 SGHDT and CDR2 YYEEEE. This chain's CDR3 is CASSTDRAREKLFF. CDR3 sequence (DNA): TGTGCCAGCAGCACGGACAGGGCACGCGAAAAACTGTTTTTT. The complete variable domain, with remaining parts taken from reference TRBV5-6 and TRBJ1-4, reads DAGVTQSPTHLIKTRGQQVTLRCSPKSGHDTVSWYQQALGQGPQFIFQYYEEEERQRGNFPDRFSGHQFPNYSSELNVNALLLGDSALYLCASSTDRAREKLFFGSGTQLSVL.

This clone occurred once. The chain carries TRBV7-8 and TRBJ2-1; 12 bases align to TRBD2. The V segment lost 5 bases and the J segment 0 bases; nucleotides outside the gene matches: 2. This CDR3 spans 16 amino acids. CDR1 and CDR2 (germline): SGHVS, FQNEAQ. The CDR3 loop reads CASSAGLAGSYNEQFF. In DNA form, the CDR3 reads TGTGCCAGCAGCGCGGGACTAGCGGGCTCCTACAATGAGCAGTTCTTC.